The present TCR beta chain was sequenced within a study of T cells in pancreatic ductal adenocarcinoma. Findings and limits, study-wide: Tumor and blood clonality did not differ significantly, about 0.1 versus 0.07.

Details on this clone: The antigen remains unidentified.

Unmatched junction bases numbered 2, after V lost 0 bases and J lost 9 bases. The CDR3 totals 13 residues. Germline lookup yields CDR1 LGHNA and CDR2 YSLEER. Selected pancreatic ductal adenocarcinoma patients had undergone surgery without neoadjuvant therapy. Only in-frame clones appear in the TCRdb table, and some are missing; sequencing was by immunoSEQ multiplex PCR. This table has tens of thousands of clones, approximately 92% appearing once. The sequence derives from a human donor with pancreatic ductal adenocarcinoma. The chain couples TRBV4-3 to TRBJ1-3, with TRBD1 matching 7 bases. The sequenced material came from PBMCs. The CDR3 bases are TGCGCCAGCAGCCAAGATACAGGGGCCACCATATATTTT. The encoded protein is CASSQDTGATIYF.